One sample yielded the 21 T cell receptor beta chains listed below, sequenced in a study of CD8 T cells in ankylosing spondylitis. TCRdb re-derived calls from the 5' RACE reads in MiXCR, one entry per CDR3 protein. The profile shows nearly 350,000 distinct CDR3 sequences, 14% to 15% of them singletons. Sequenced: blood, either unsorted or a sorted T cell fraction (not recorded which). The receptors were sampled from a male donor with ankylosing spondylitis or in good health (not recorded which).

This clonotype has more than one count but fewer than ten. This chain joins TRBV5-5 and TRBJ1-5; no reliable D call. The CDR3 has 15 amino acids. V was cut by 3 bases and J by 0 bases, with 10 bases left in between. Germline-derived CDR1 and CDR2 are SGHKS and YYEKEE (reference sequence). The CDR3 is CASSSLGDSNQPQHF. CDR3 DNA: TGTGCCAGCAGCTCCTTAGGCGATAGCAATCAGCCCCAGCATTTT.

The J gene is TRBJ1-2, the V gene TRBV5-6; D is unclear. V was pared by 2 bases and J by 8 bases, with 16 bases between. Looked up from germline, CDR1 is SGHDT and CDR2 is YYEEEE. The CDR3 contains 14 residues. In DNA, the CDR3 is TGTGCCAGCAGCTTATATCGGGGAGGAAAAGGCTACACCTTC. It is translated as CASSLYRGGKGYTF.

Only a few counts were recorded for this clonotype. The rearrangement links TRBV5-1 to TRBJ2-5; unclear D gene. The germline V gene encodes CDR1 SGHRS and CDR2 YFSETQ. Trimming removed 1 base at V and 1 base at J, with 8 bases between. The CDR3 runs to 14 residues. The CDR3 spells CASSLLSVQETQYF. CDR3 bases: TGCGCCAGCAGCTTGTTGTCAGTCCAAGAGACCCAGTACTTC.

The V gene is TRBV3-1, the J gene TRBJ2-2, with TRBD2 matching over 10 bases. The CDR3 contains 17 residues. Per germline, CDR1 LGHDT and CDR2 YNNKEL (reference sequence). J gave up 6 bases and V 2 bases, and 9 bases lay outside the gene matches. The CDR3 DNA is TGTGCCAGCAGCCAAATTCCCAGCGGGGGGGCGCCCGGGGAGCTGTTTTTT. Its protein product is CASSQIPSGGAPGELFF.

There are a few counts of this clonotype. This chain connects TRBV9 to TRBJ2-5; TRBD2 aligns across 8 bases. Germline CDR1 is SGDLS and CDR2 is YYNGEE. Trimming took 2 bases from V and 2 from J; bases not matched to a gene: 8. The CDR3 is 16 amino acids. CDR3 coding DNA: TGTGCCAGCAGCGTCGGAGGGGGACTAGGTCAAGAGACCCAGTACTTC. Its translation is CASSVGGGLGQETQYF.

This clonotype occurred a few times. The rearrangement links TRBV10-3 to TRBJ2-1; 10 nucleotides align to TRBD2. Germline-derived CDR1 and CDR2 are ENHRY and SYGVKD. The CDR3 is 14 residues long. With V trimmed by 4 bases and J by 9 bases, 6 bases remained unmatched. The CDR3 loop reads CAISASGGAVEQFF. DNA of the CDR3: TGTGCCATCAGTGCCAGCGGGGGGGCGGTTGAGCAGTTCTTC.

This clonotype was picked up a small number of times. This chain connects TRBV29-1 to TRBJ2-1; maybe TRBD1 (5 bases). With 3 bases removed from V and 9 bases from J, the gap between germline ends came to 27 bases. The germline gives CDR1 SQVTM, CDR2 ANQGSEA. CDR3 length equals 17 residues. The CDR3 loop reads CSVDTAGGTGPSGEQFF. The CDR3 nucleotides read TGCAGCGTTGATACCGCAGGCGGAACAGGACCCTCTGGTGAGCAGTTCTTC.

Only a few counts were recorded for this clonotype. This chain uses TRBV14 with TRBJ2-7, with TRBD2 matching over 15 bases. The CDR3 covers 16 residues. V gave up 4 bases and J gave up 6 bases; unmatched junction bases: 7. Germline CDR1 and CDR2: SGHDN and FVKESK. The CDR3 coding sequence is TGTGCCAGCAGCCGGGGGGGACTAGCGGGAGGAGGCGAGCAGTACTTC. Translated, it gives CASSRGGLAGGGEQYF. The whole variable domain, remainder taken from reference TRBV14 and TRBJ2-7, is EAGVTQFPSHSVIEKGQTVTLRCDPISGHDNLYWYRRVMGKEIKFLLHFVKESKQDESGMPNNRFLAERTGGTYSTLKVQPAELEDSGVYFCASSRGGLAGGGEQYFGPGTRLTVT.

This clonotype was found a few times. The V and J genes are TRBV24-1 and TRBJ2-3; TRBD2 is a possible D gene (6 bases). This CDR3 comprises 15 residues. The germline gives CDR1 KGHDR, CDR2 SFDVKD. V was shortened by 10 bases and J by 3 bases, with 19 bases between the two germline ends. CDR3 sequence reads: CATAAGAGRTDTQYF. The CDR3 DNA follows: TGTGCCACAGCCGCCGGGGCGGGGAGAACAGATACGCAGTATTTT.

This clonotype was found many times. This chain links TRBV5-1 with TRBJ1-1; a possible D gene is TRBD1 (5 bases). CDR1 is SGHRS and CDR2 is YFSETQ in the germline V gene. V lost 4 bases and J 1 base, leaving 11 bases between the germline ends. This CDR3 is built from 14 residues. The CDR3 protein is CASSPGTENTEAFF. As DNA, the CDR3 is TGCGCCAGCAGCCCCGGGACGGAGAACACTGAAGCTTTCTTT.

The chain recombines TRBV7-2 with TRBJ1-5, with 11 bases lining up with TRBD1. This CDR3 region has 15 residues. Germline trimming cut 8 bases from V and 6 bases from J; bases unmatched to any gene: 9. Germline V gene sequence: CDR1 SGHTA, CDR2 FQGNSA. In DNA form, the CDR3 reads TGTGCCAGCGGTCTCGGGACAGGGGGAGGTCAGCCCCAGCATTTT. This translates into CASGLGTGGGQPQHF.

This clonotype was picked up a small number of times. V usage is TRBV12-2 and J usage is TRBJ1-5. TRBV12-2 is assigned pseudogene status. This CDR3 has 15 residues. CDR3 sequence (DNA): TGTGCAAGTCGCTTAGGCCGTAATAGCAATCAGCCCCAGCATTTT. Amino acids: CASRLGRNSNQPQHF.

The table lists this clonotype with a count of one. The CDR3 is CASSLTSGGNHNEQFF. The DNA for the CDR3 is TGCGCCAGCAGCTTAACTAGCGGGGGGAATCACAATGAGCAGTTCTTC. This chain links TRBV5-1 with TRBJ2-1; TRBD2 matches 12 bases. With V trimmed by 2 bases and J by 5 bases, 5 bases remained unmatched. The CDR3 covers 16 residues. Germline lookup yields CDR1 SGHRS and CDR2 YFSETQ.

There are a few counts of this clonotype. The chain recombines TRBV27 with TRBJ1-5; D gene ambiguous. V lost 6 bases to trimming and J lost 2 bases, with 14 bases between them. CDR3 length equals 15 residues. Germline V CDR1 and CDR2: MNHEY, SMNVEV (reference sequence). DNA for the CDR3: TGTGCCAGCAGCCCGGCTTCAAGGGGCAATCAGCCCCAGCATTTT. Protein sequence: CASSPASRGNQPQHF.

This clonotype was detected only a few times. This chain connects TRBV3-1 to TRBJ1-2, with D perhaps TRBD1 (5 bases). Germline V gives CDR1 LGHDT, CDR2 YNNKEL (reference sequence). CDR3 length equals 15 residues. V was cut by 5 bases and J by 2 bases, with 15 bases left in between. CDR3 sequence: CASSNKGRQNYGYTF. DNA of the CDR3: TGTGCCAGCAGCAACAAGGGGCGGCAAAACTATGGCTACACCTTC.

This clonotype was seen a handful of times. The chain recombines TRBV30 with TRBJ1-5, with a possible D match to TRBD1 (5 bases). In germline, CDR1 is GTSNPN, CDR2 SVGIG (reference sequence). There are 14 residues in the CDR3. Deletions cut 0 bases from V and 3 bases from J, with 9 bases between. The CDR3 nucleotides read TGTGCCTGGAGTGTTAGGACATTCAATCAGCCCCAGCATTTT. Translation: CAWSVRTFNQPQHF.

This clonotype was detected a few times. The V and J genes are TRBV20-1 and TRBJ2-7, with 13 bases lining up with TRBD2. The germline gives CDR1 DFQATT, CDR2 SNEGSKA (reference sequence). With V trimmed by 6 bases and J by 5 bases, 13 bases remained unmatched. CDR3 length equals 16 residues. CDR3 loop: CSAPSVLAGGPNEQYF. In DNA, the CDR3 is TGCAGTGCCCCCTCGGTACTAGCGGGAGGGCCGAACGAGCAGTACTTC.

There are a few counts of this clonotype. The genes are TRBV12-3 or TRBV12-4 and TRBJ2-5; D perhaps matches TRBD2 (7 bases). Between the trimmed V and J ends, which lost 3 bases and 1 base, there was a span of 9 bases. The length of the CDR3 is 14 residues. CDR3 residues: CASSFAGAQETQYF. CDR3 coding DNA: TGTGCCAGCAGTTTCGCGGGGGCCCAAGAGACCCAGTACTTC.

V usage is TRBV18 and J usage is TRBJ2-7; D is unresolved. Germline values: CDR1 KGHSH, CDR2 LQKENI. The CDR3 sequence is 13 residues long. Trimming took off 2 bases at V and 9 bases at J, with 14 bases between the two ends. CDR3 protein: CASSPSNGPWQYF. The CDR3 coding sequence is TGTGCCAGCTCACCATCAAATGGGCCCTGGCAGTACTTC.

J is TRBJ1-2 and V is TRBV11-2, with a weak D call TRBD1 (5 bases). The CDR3 spans 13 residues. Germline V gene lookup returns CDR1 SGHAT and CDR2 FQNNGV. Trimming shortened V by 3 bases and J by 8 bases, and 13 bases separated the two germline ends. CDR3 residues: CASSFGTEGGYTF. The CDR3 DNA reads TGTGCCAGCAGCTTCGGGACGGAAGGAGGCTACACCTTC.

This clonotype was seen a few times. The chain recombines TRBV7-2 with TRBJ2-1, with 8 bases lining up with TRBD2. Germline assignment: CDR1 SGHTA and CDR2 FQGNSA. CDR3 length: 16 amino acids. Trimming removed 1 base from V and 5 bases from J; junction bases left unmatched: 7. The CDR3 sequence: CASSLGLALIDNEQFF. In DNA form, the CDR3 reads TGTGCCAGCAGCTTAGGACTAGCGCTCATCGACAATGAGCAGTTCTTC.